This entry is about one T cell receptor beta chain. The sample originates from a study of blood T cell repertoires in COVID-19. Study-level background: Some COVID-19 samples were acute and others convalescent; all came from the United States, Italy and Spain. Sources were T cells, B-cell-depleted T cells, or PBMCs; the material itself was cDNA or gDNA.

How the authors handled the data: Estimated nucleated cell counts came from reference gene primer amplification. The protocol was immunoSEQ multiplex PCR, while the TCRdb copy is restricted to in-frame clones and leaves out a portion. Clone size and V and J calls were adopted from that table, with D and trimming inferred from the DNA. The table has around 43,000 clones, 70% to 90% seen once. The CDR3 is 15 amino acids. V was clipped by 0 bases and J by 5 bases, with 14 bases between them. Looked up from germline, CDR1 is SGHNT and CDR2 is YYREEE (reference sequence). The genes are TRBV5-4 and TRBJ1-1; TRBD1 might be the D (6 bases). This TCR was recovered from a man aged 45-60 years in a cohort sampled during active COVID-19. Sequenced material: peripheral blood. CDR3 DNA sequence: TGTGCCAGCAGCTTGGAGAACAGGGAGTGGACTGAAGCTTTCTTT. Translated: CASSLENREWTEAFF.